The 21 T cell receptor beta chains listed next were all sequenced from one sample in a study of beta chain features in type 1 diabetes listed by TCRdb under 2018. The paper as a whole reports these results and caveats: A moderate but significant shortening of TCRB CDR3 length was observed in type 1 diabetes patients in all four CD4+ subsets.

These receptors are not linked to any known antigen. Library method: the immunoSEQ multiplex PCR assay. The entire amount of isolated RNA was reverse transcribed using the High Capacity cDNA Reverse Transcription Kit, so the sequenced TCRB transcripts were expressed ones. The table was pulled from immuneACCESS by TCRdb, which kept in-frame rearrangements only. Such tables lose some clones; where checked, under half of the loss comes from unresolved V genes, and the rest has no known cause. The sample records roughly 300,000 clones, approximately 10% of which are singletons. The ten largest clonotypes hold roughly 1% of the sample. The sample consisted of central memory CD4+ T cells from blood. The source of these receptors is a man under 40 with type 1 diabetes.

This clone turned up a few times. This chain connects TRBV6-6 to TRBJ2-7; no clear D. V gave up 2 bases and J gave up 0 bases, with 11 bases separating them. The germline V gene has CDR1 MNHNY and CDR2 SVGAGI (reference sequence). CDR3 size: 15 residues. The DNA for the CDR3 is TGTGCCAGCAGTTACGTGGTACAGAGCTCCTACGAGCAGTACTTC. It yields the protein CASSYVVQSSYEQYF.

Turning to this clone: Other DNA variants within this sample encode the same CDR3. This chain joins TRBV9 and TRBJ1-5, with TRBD1 matching 10 bases. CDR1 is SGDLS, CDR2 YYNGEE, per germline. The CDR3 is 16 residues long. The ends lost 4 bases at V and 0 bases at J; junction bases unmatched: 4. CDR3 coding DNA: TGTGCCAGCAGCCCCGGACAGGGGGGTAGCAATCAGCCCCAGCATTTT. It encodes CASSPGQGGSNQPQHF.

This clone was seen a handful of times. The V call is TRBV29-1, the J call TRBJ1-4; maybe TRBD1 (5 bases). V lost 4 bases, J lost 4 bases, and 13 bases lay in between. The CDR3 totals 14 residues. Looked up from germline, CDR1 is SQVTM and CDR2 is ANQGSEA. The CDR3 loop is CSVGGGRSNEKLFF. The CDR3 bases are TGCAGCGTTGGGGGCGGACGGAGTAATGAAAAACTGTTTTTT.

This clone was recorded a few times. The V gene is TRBV5-4, the J gene TRBJ2-5; 8 bases fit TRBD2. The junction had 5 bases not matched to a gene; V was cut back by 5 bases and J by 2 bases. This CDR3 comprises 14 residues. Germline loops: CDR1 SGHNT, CDR2 YYREEE (reference sequence). The CDR3 region is CASRSAGVQETQYF. The DNA of the CDR3 is TGTGCCAGCAGATCAGCGGGGGTGCAAGAGACCCAGTACTTC.

This clone was detected only a few times. The chain carries TRBV6-1 and TRBJ1-4, with 7 bases fitting TRBD1. Germline lookup yields CDR1 MNHNS and CDR2 SASEGT. The CDR3 has 16 residues. With 0 bases clipped from V and 4 bases from J, the junction kept 5 bases outside the gene matches. The CDR3 spells CASSEAYRGLNEKLFF. The CDR3 DNA follows: TGTGCCAGCAGTGAAGCTTACAGGGGCCTTAATGAAAAACTGTTTTTT.

This clone was recorded a few times. V is TRBV7-2 and J is TRBJ2-1, with D perhaps TRBD2 (5 bases). CDR1 and CDR2 from the germline V gene are SGHTA and FQGNSA. This CDR3 has 13 amino acids. V was pared by 5 bases and J by 9 bases, with 14 bases between. The CDR3 sequence: CASSTLARVEQFF. CDR3 nucleotide sequence: TGTGCCAGCAGCACCCTAGCACGGGTTGAGCAGTTCTTC.

This clone was recorded a few times. The rearrangement joins TRBV5-1 to TRBJ1-1, with unresolved D. Trimming removed 0 bases from V and 1 base from J, with 7 bases in between. Germline CDR1 is SGHRS and CDR2 is YFSETQ. The CDR3 runs 14 residues. The DNA for the CDR3 is TGCGCCAGCAGCTTGGAACCCAAGAACACTGAAGCTTTCTTT. Protein product: CASSLEPKNTEAFF.

The J gene is TRBJ2-3, the V gene TRBV9; no definite D call. V was clipped by 0 bases and J by 3 bases, with 14 bases between them. The length of the CDR3 is 16 residues. CDR1 SGDLS and CDR2 YYNGEE come from the germline V gene. CDR3: CASSVGIRDATDTQYF. In nucleotides, the CDR3 is TGTGCCAGCAGCGTAGGCATCCGAGACGCAACAGATACGCAGTATTTT.

This clone was counted only a few times. Sequence at one end of the junction differs from germline and may be a read error. The CDR3 DNA reads as TGCGCCAGCAGCTTGGCCGGGACCCCAGTCTTC. Translation: CASSLAGTPVF. The chain employs TRBV5-1 and TRBJ2-7, with D tentatively TRBD1 or TRBD2 (5 bases each). The CDR3 loop spans 11 amino acids. CDR1 is SGHRS, CDR2 YFSETQ, per germline.

The gene calls are TRBV21-1 and TRBJ1-2; the table's D call TRBD1 went unverified against the DNA. TRBV21-1 is noted as a pseudogene. CDR3 length: 16 residues. CDR3 sequence reads: CASSKWQGGLGYGYTF. The CDR3 nucleotides are TGTGCCAGCAGCAAATGGCAGGGTGGATTGGGCTATGGCTACACCTTC.

A few counts support this clone. In DNA, the CDR3 is TGTGCCAGCAGTGAAATGGACTACGAGCAGTACTTC. Translated: CASSEMDYEQYF. The V and J genes are TRBV2 and TRBJ2-7; D remains unclear. CDR1 is SNHLY, CDR2 FYNNEI, per germline. Trimming cost V 2 bases and J 3 bases, with 5 bases left between them. CDR3 size: 12 residues.

This chain joins TRBV11-2 and TRBJ2-1; TRBD2 matches at 8 bases. Germline V CDR1 and CDR2: SGHAT, FQNNGV. Trimming took 4 bases from V and 7 from J; bases not matched to a gene: 9. The CDR3 totals 15 residues. DNA for the CDR3: TGTGCCAGCAGCTCCCGGACTAGCATCAGGAATGAGCAGTTCTTC. It encodes CASSSRTSIRNEQFF.

With respect to this clone: Only one base separates this from a far larger clonotype, so it likely reflects a read error. V is TRBV5-6 and J is TRBJ2-1; tentative D call: TRBD2 (6 bases). The V end lost 3 bases, the J end lost 0 bases, and 10 bases lay between the germline ends. This CDR3 is 15 amino acids long. From germline, CDR1 is SGHDT and CDR2 YYEEEE. CDR3 coding DNA: TGTGCCAGCAGCTGGAGGGGCCCCTCCTACAATGAGCAGTTCTTC. As protein: CASSWRGPSYNEQFF. The whole variable domain, remainder taken from reference TRBV5-6 and TRBJ2-1, is DAGVTQSPTHLIKTRGQQVTLRCSPKSGHDTVSWYQQALGQGPQFIFQYYEEEERQRGNFPDRFSGHQFPNYSSELNVNALLLGDSALYLCASSWRGPSYNEQFFGPGTRLTVL.

This chain joins TRBV27 and TRBJ1-5; the match to TRBD1 covers 9 bases. The CDR3 is 14 residues long. The germline V gene has CDR1 MNHEY and CDR2 SMNVEV (reference sequence). Trimming at V came to 3 bases and at J to 11 bases, leaving 8 bases not matched to a gene. The DNA of the CDR3 is TGTGCCAGCAGTTTTGGACAGGGGCCCGCGTCCCAGCATTTT. Amino acid sequence: CASSFGQGPASQHF.

This clone was found a few times. The rearrangement joins TRBV4-3 to TRBJ2-5; no clear D. Germline V gene lookup returns CDR1 LGHNA and CDR2 YSLEER. This CDR3 is built from 14 residues. Trimming took 0 bases from V and 1 from J, leaving 6 bases between them. The CDR3 DNA reads TGCGCCAGCAGCCAAGAGTGGACCCAAGAGACCCAGTACTTC. It specifies CASSQEWTQETQYF.

As for this clone: The same CDR3 can be traced to other DNA sequences in this sample. The chain couples TRBV12-5 to TRBJ1-1, with D perhaps TRBD1 (5 bases). Germline assignment: CDR1 LGHNT and CDR2 FRNRAP. The CDR3 loop spans 12 amino acids. Trimming took 6 bases from V and 6 from J, leaving 11 bases between them. CDR3 in amino acids: CASGPGGAEAFF. In nucleotides, the CDR3 is TGTGCTAGTGGGCCGGGGGGGGCTGAAGCTTTCTTT.

The chain recombines TRBV21-1 with TRBJ2-6; the listed D gene, TRBD2, was not tested against the DNA. TRBV21-1 is classified as a pseudogene. The length of the CDR3 is 19 residues. In DNA form, the CDR3 reads TGTGCCAGCAGCAAAGAAAGGCCTAGCGCCTTCTCTGGGGCCAACGTCCTGACTTTC. It yields the protein CASSKERPSAFSGANVLTF.

This clone has only a few counts. Different DNA sequences within this sample yield the same CDR3. The V call is TRBV5-1, the J call TRBJ2-3, with D unclear. Germline V gene data show CDR1 as SGHRS and CDR2 as YFSETQ. V lost 2 bases and J lost 6, with 10 bases in between. The CDR3 covers 13 residues. The CDR3 DNA reads TGCGCCAGCAGCTTAAACCCCACGGATACGCAGTATTTT. It is translated as CASSLNPTDTQYF.

The rearrangement joins TRBV15 to TRBJ2-7; 9 bases fit TRBD1. Trimming took 4 bases from V and 3 from J; bases not matched to a gene: 7. Per the germline V gene, CDR1 is LNHNV and CDR2 is YYDKDF (reference sequence). The CDR3 has 15 residues. The DNA for the CDR3 is TGTGCCACCAGCATCGAGTGGACAGGGGTCTACGAGCAGTACTTC. It yields the protein CATSIEWTGVYEQYF.

This clone was detected only a few times. The identical CDR3 is also encoded by other nucleotide sequences in the sample. The chain is built from TRBV10-3 and TRBJ2-1, with D unresolved. The CDR3 totals 13 residues. Trimming pared 0 bases from V and 2 bases from J, leaving 2 bases between. CDR1 is ENHRY and CDR2 is SYGVKD in the germline V gene. The CDR3 region is CAISESTYNEQFF. The CDR3 nucleotides are TGTGCCATCAGTGAGTCAACCTACAATGAGCAGTTCTTC.

This clone occurred a few times. J is TRBJ2-3 and V is TRBV9, with D possibly being TRBD2 (5 bases). Trimming took off 3 bases at V and 1 base at J, with 12 bases between the two ends. The CDR3 contains 15 residues. The germline gives CDR1 SGDLS, CDR2 YYNGEE. In DNA, the CDR3 is TGTGCCAGCAGCGCCACGACTATACGCACAGATACGCAGTATTTT. It is translated as CASSATTIRTDTQYF.